Sequencing of this TCR beta chain was carried out in a study of metastatic and nonmetastatic thyroid tumors. In the study overall: Repertoires were compared across blood and tumor or nodule tissue from malignant and benign thyroid patients.

Many counts were recorded for this clone. TCRdb re-clonotyped the PCR reads through MiXCR. The data contain approximately 39,000 clones, 20% to 25% of them singletons. All patients were treatment-naive before thyroid surgery. Trimming removed 4 bases at V and 5 bases at J, with 8 bases between. The CDR3 loop spans 11 amino acids. Germline CDR1 reads SQVTM; CDR2 reads ANQGSEA. Sequenced sample: blood. The chain uses TRBV29-1 and TRBJ2-5, with D hard to call. This clonotype was obtained from a female donor with papillary thyroid cancer or a benign thyroid nodule (not recorded which). Some clones in this sample may be carry-over from other donors' samples. CDR3 residues: CSVGSGETQYF. The CDR3 DNA is TGCAGCGTTGGTTCGGGTGAGACCCAGTACTTC.